These T cell receptor beta chains were read from a single sample in a study of relationships among human T cell subsets. In TCRdb, the multiplex PCR reads were re-called with MiXCR into one record per CDR3 protein. The sample shows more than 10,000 distinct CDR3 sequences, approximately 67% of them seen only once. The specimen was CD4+ Th1 cells sorted from blood. The receptors were sampled from a man aged 40-50 years in good health. Both conserved end residues are part of each CDR3. Fields, in order: D gene, J gene, clone size, V gene, CDR3 length, CDR3 DNA, CDR3 protein. D genes are given only for firm matches. The size of a clone is reported for some rows only, either as once, few or many, or as a class for expanded clones.

D: TRBD2; J: TRBJ2-5; size: .; V: TRBV10-2; length: 15; DNA: TGTGCCATCAGTGACGACGGGGGGGCCCGGGAGACCCAGTACTTC; CDR3: CAISDDGGARETQYF
D: .; J: TRBJ2-5; size: .; V: TRBV28; length: 15; DNA: TGTGCCAGCAGTCCATTCCAGGCGTACCAAGAGACCCAGTACTTC; CDR3: CASSPFQAYQETQYF
D: .; J: TRBJ1-1; size: .; V: TRBV14; length: 17; DNA: TGTGCCAGCAGCCAAGATCACGTCGCGGGACAGAACACTGAAGCTTTCTTT; CDR3: CASSQDHVAGQNTEAFF
D: TRBD1; J: TRBJ2-2; size: .; V: TRBV11-2; length: 13; DNA: TGTGCCAGCAGCAGGACAGGGAACGGGGAGCTGTTTTTT; CDR3: CASSRTGNGELFF
D: .; J: TRBJ2-7; size: .; V: TRBV5-4; length: 12; DNA: TGTGCCAGCAGCCCGGACGGCTACGAGCAGTACTTC; CDR3: CASSPDGYEQYF
D: .; J: TRBJ1-5; size: few; V: TRBV14; length: 13; DNA: TGTGCCAGCAGCCAAGAAACGGGACTGCCCCAGCATTTT; CDR3: CASSQETGLPQHF
D: .; J: TRBJ1-3; size: .; V: TRBV30; length: 14; DNA: TGTGCCTGGGCACGAACCAGGGGTGGAAACACCATATATTTT; CDR3: CAWARTRGGNTIYF
D: TRBD1; J: TRBJ1-1; size: .; V: TRBV5-1; length: 14; DNA: TGCGCCAGCAGCTCGACAGGGAAGGGCACTGAAGCTTTCTTT; CDR3: CASSSTGKGTEAFF
D: .; J: TRBJ1-5; size: .; V: TRBV2; length: 14; DNA: TGTGCCAGCAGTGACCAGACCAGAAATCAGCCCCAGCATTTT; CDR3: CASSDQTRNQPQHF
D: .; J: TRBJ2-5; size: .; V: TRBV5-1; length: 13; DNA: TGCGCCAGCAGCTTCGGCAGCCAAGAGACCCAGTACTTC; CDR3: CASSFGSQETQYF
D: TRBD1; J: TRBJ2-7; size: .; V: TRBV28; length: 14; DNA: TGTGCCAGCAGTGGGACAGGGAACTCCTACGAGCAGTACTTC; CDR3: CASSGTGNSYEQYF
D: TRBD1; J: TRBJ2-6; size: few; V: TRBV28; length: 17; DNA: TGTGCCAGCAGGCCCGGACAGGCTGTCTCTGGGGCCAACGTCCTGACTTTC; CDR3: CASRPGQAVSGANVLTF
D: .; J: TRBJ2-3; size: .; V: TRBV5-5; length: 15; DNA: TGTGCCAGCACCTCCCAGGGTCGAAGCACAGATACGCAGTATTTT; CDR3: CASTSQGRSTDTQYF
D: .; J: TRBJ2-1; size: .; V: TRBV28; length: 12; DNA: TGTGCCAGCAGTTTCACAAAGAATGAGCAGTTCTTC; CDR3: CASSFTKNEQFF
D: .; J: TRBJ2-3; size: few; V: TRBV6-2/TRBV6-3; length: 13; DNA: TGTGCCAGCGGCAGTCATATTGCAGATACGCAGTATTTT; CDR3: CASGSHIADTQYF
D: .; J: TRBJ2-7; size: .; V: TRBV20-1; length: 11; DNA: TGCAGTGCCAGACATGTAGCGGAGCAGTACTTC; CDR3: CSARHVAEQYF
D: .; J: TRBJ2-7; size: .; V: TRBV13; length: 16; DNA: TGTGCCAGCAGCTTTGGGGTCAAAGGCTCTGATGGCGAGCAGTACTTC; CDR3: CASSFGVKGSDGEQYF
D: .; J: TRBJ2-5; size: once; V: TRBV18; length: 13; DNA: TGTGCCAGCTCACCCCAGACCGTTGAGACCCAGTACTTC; CDR3: CASSPQTVETQYF
D: .; J: TRBJ2-7; size: .; V: TRBV7-9; length: 16; DNA: TGTGCCAGCAGCTCCTGGAGGTCACAGAGCTCCTACGAGCAGTACTTC; CDR3: CASSSWRSQSSYEQYF
D: TRBD1; J: TRBJ1-5; size: .; V: TRBV7-8; length: 14; DNA: TGTGCCAGCAGCTCCTTGACAGGGCATCAGCCCCAGCATTTT; CDR3: CASSSLTGHQPQHF
D: .; J: TRBJ1-2; size: .; V: TRBV28; length: 12; DNA: TGTGCCAGCACACGGGCTAACTATGGCTACACCTTC; CDR3: CASTRANYGYTF
D: .; J: TRBJ2-1; size: .; V: TRBV5-1; length: 14; DNA: TGCGCCAGCAGCATAGGGAGCTCCTACAATGAGCAGTTCTTC; CDR3: CASSIGSSYNEQFF
D: TRBD2; J: TRBJ2-7; size: .; V: TRBV5-1; length: 17; DNA: TGCGCCAGCAGGAAGGATTCTAGCGGGAGTACCTCCTACGAGCAGTACTTC; CDR3: CASRKDSSGSTSYEQYF
D: .; J: TRBJ2-3; size: .; V: TRBV6-4; length: 9; DNA: TGTGCCACCACAGATACGCAGTATTTT; CDR3: CATTDTQYF
D: TRBD2; J: TRBJ2-3; size: .; V: TRBV2; length: 12; DNA: TGTGCCAGAGGACTAGACCCAGATACGCAGTATTTT; CDR3: CARGLDPDTQYF
D: TRBD2; J: TRBJ2-7; size: .; V: TRBV20-1; length: 18; DNA: TGCAGTGCTAGACCTTTCCCGACTAGCGGAGGGAGCTCCTACGAGCAGTACTTC; CDR3: CSARPFPTSGGSSYEQYF
D: .; J: TRBJ2-5; size: .; V: TRBV11-3; length: 13; DNA: TGTGCCAGCAGCTTAGAACGGAGTGAGACCCAGTACTTC; CDR3: CASSLERSETQYF
D: .; J: TRBJ2-6; size: .; V: TRBV4-1; length: 14; DNA: TGCGCCAGCAGCCAAGATAGAGGGGCCAACGTCCTGACTTTC; CDR3: CASSQDRGANVLTF
D: .; J: TRBJ1-5; size: .; V: TRBV11-2; length: 16; DNA: TGTGCCAGCAGCGCATTTTTAAGAGGAGGGGCTCAGCCCCAGCATTTT; CDR3: CASSAFLRGGAQPQHF
D: TRBD2; J: TRBJ2-7; size: .; V: TRBV11-2; length: 17; DNA: TGTGCCAGCAGCCCCGCGACTAGCGGGAGACACACCTACGAGCAGTACTTC; CDR3: CASSPATSGRHTYEQYF
D: .; J: TRBJ2-4; size: .; V: TRBV10-2; length: 14; DNA: TGCGCCAGCAGTATGGGCAGGGTGGTGGACATTCAGTACTTC; CDR3: CASSMGRVVDIQYF
D: .; J: TRBJ2-5; size: .; V: TRBV5-8; length: 15; DNA: TGTGCCAGCAGCCTAGGGCTAGCTATCCAAGAGACCCAGTACTTC; CDR3: CASSLGLAIQETQYF
D: TRBD1; J: TRBJ2-1; size: .; V: TRBV29-1; length: 11; DNA: TGCAGCGTTTACAGGGGGAATGAGCAGTTCTTC; CDR3: CSVYRGNEQFF
D: .; J: TRBJ2-7; size: .; V: TRBV5-1; length: 15; DNA: TGCGCCAGCAGCCCCGCGGGCCAGGGGAGGGACGAGCAGTACTTC; CDR3: CASSPAGQGRDEQYF
D: .; J: TRBJ2-1; size: .; V: TRBV29-1; length: 14; DNA: TGCAGCGCGCAAGGGGTCAGAGGGGACAATGAGCAGTTCTTC; CDR3: CSAQGVRGDNEQFF
D: TRBD2; J: TRBJ2-1; size: few; V: TRBV7-9; length: 15; DNA: TGTGCCAGCAGCTTAGGCGGGAGGGCCGAGAATGAGCAGTTCTTC; CDR3: CASSLGGRAENEQFF
D: TRBD2; J: TRBJ2-2; size: .; V: TRBV5-1; length: 18; DNA: TGCGCCAGCAGCCAGGGACTAGCGGGGAGAGGGAACACCGGGGAGCTGTTTTTT; CDR3: CASSQGLAGRGNTGELFF
D: TRBD1; J: TRBJ2-7; size: .; V: TRBV11-2; length: 15; DNA: TGTGCCAGCAGGGATACAGGGGCCCGCTCCTACGAGCAGTACTTC; CDR3: CASRDTGARSYEQYF
D: TRBD1; J: TRBJ1-2; size: .; V: TRBV14; length: 15; DNA: TGTGCCAGCAGCCAAATGGGACAGGCGGACTATGGCTACACCTTC; CDR3: CASSQMGQADYGYTF
D: .; J: TRBJ1-1; size: .; V: TRBV5-5; length: 14; DNA: TGTGCCAGCAGCTTTGGCGCCTTGGGCACTGAAGCTTTCTTT; CDR3: CASSFGALGTEAFF
D: .; J: TRBJ1-1; size: .; V: TRBV11-3; length: 13; DNA: TGTGCCAGCAGCCTGCAGGGAGACACTGAAGCTTTCTTT; CDR3: CASSLQGDTEAFF
D: .; J: TRBJ2-7; size: .; V: TRBV11-2; length: 15; DNA: TGTGCCAGCAGCTTAGGTCTCACGGAACCTTACGAGCAGTACTTC; CDR3: CASSLGLTEPYEQYF
D: .; J: TRBJ2-3; size: .; V: TRBV12-3/TRBV12-4; length: 13; DNA: TGTGCCAGCAGTCCGATTGGCACAGATACGCAGTATTTT; CDR3: CASSPIGTDTQYF
D: TRBD1; J: TRBJ1-6; size: .; V: TRBV11-2; length: 15; DNA: TGTGCCAGCAGCGCCAGGGACAGGGTGAATTCACCCCTCCACTTT; CDR3: CASSARDRVNSPLHF
D: TRBD2; J: TRBJ2-4; size: .; V: TRBV9; length: 15; DNA: TGTGCCAGCAGTTTATGGCGGCCGGGGGGGAACATTCAGTACTTC; CDR3: CASSLWRPGGNIQYF
D: .; J: TRBJ1-4; size: once; V: TRBV28; length: 11; DNA: TGTGCCAGCAGTTTATTCGAGAAACTGTTTTTT; CDR3: CASSLFEKLFF
D: .; J: TRBJ1-2; size: .; V: TRBV11-2; length: 15; DNA: TGTGCCAGCAGCTCACTCTGGCGGGGTAACTATGGCTACACCTTC; CDR3: CASSSLWRGNYGYTF
D: TRBD1; J: TRBJ2-1; size: .; V: TRBV28; length: 14; DNA: TGTGCCAGCATGCAGGGGGCAGCCTACAATGAGCAGTTCTTC; CDR3: CASMQGAAYNEQFF
D: TRBD1; J: TRBJ2-5; size: .; V: TRBV5-1; length: 14; DNA: TGCGCCAGCAGCCCTGGGACAGATCAAGAGACCCAGTACTTC; CDR3: CASSPGTDQETQYF
D: .; J: TRBJ2-7; size: .; V: TRBV28; length: 13; DNA: TGTGCCAGCAGTTTAGGGGGCCGAGGCGAGCAGTACTTC; CDR3: CASSLGGRGEQYF
D: TRBD1; J: TRBJ1-1; size: few; V: TRBV11-1; length: 16; DNA: TGTGCCAGCACGATCGGGACAGGGCTAATAAACACTGAAGCTTTCTTT; CDR3: CASTIGTGLINTEAFF
D: .; J: TRBJ2-7; size: .; V: TRBV18; length: 13; DNA: TGTGCCAGCTCACCTGGTACAACCTACGAGCAGTACTTC; CDR3: CASSPGTTYEQYF
D: TRBD1; J: TRBJ2-7; size: .; V: TRBV28; length: 13; DNA: TGTGCCAGCAGTGGGGACAGGTCCTACGAGCAGTACTTC; CDR3: CASSGDRSYEQYF
D: .; J: TRBJ2-6; size: .; V: TRBV11-2; length: 15; DNA: TGTGCCAGCAGCTTTTCGATTTCTGGGGCCAACGTCCTGACTTTC; CDR3: CASSFSISGANVLTF
D: .; J: TRBJ2-7; size: few; V: TRBV11-2; length: 12; DNA: TGTGCCAGCAGCTTAACAAGCTACGAGCAGTACTTC; CDR3: CASSLTSYEQYF
D: TRBD1; J: TRBJ2-5; size: .; V: TRBV5-1; length: 14; DNA: TGCGCCAGCAGCTTGGAGGGACAGAAAGAGACCCAGTACTTC; CDR3: CASSLEGQKETQYF
D: .; J: TRBJ2-3; size: .; V: TRBV4-1; length: 14; DNA: TGCGCCAGCAGCCACCCCACGGGAGCAGATACGCAGTATTTT; CDR3: CASSHPTGADTQYF
D: TRBD1; J: TRBJ1-2; size: .; V: TRBV11-2; length: 15; DNA: TGTGCCAGCAGCTTAGATAGAGGACAGGGTTCTGGCTACACCTTC; CDR3: CASSLDRGQGSGYTF